This T cell receptor beta chain was sequenced during a study of regulatory dendritic cells for organ transplantation. Study background: On day 6, the dendritic cells were exposed to LPS. Study-level results: Memory T cells were less diverse than naive, with memory CD8+ most oligoclonal. Between individuals, the alloreactive memory CD8+ T cell pool differed considerably. Mature dendritic cells appeared to drive more memory CD8+ clonal expansion than regulatory ones.

In this sample, this clone turned up once. Its antigen is unknown. Only in-frame clones appear in the TCRdb table, and some are missing; sequencing was by immunoSEQ multiplex PCR. Of some 9,300 clones listed, 80% are singletons. Allogeneic regulatory or mature dendritic cells were co-cultured for 5 days with CFSE-labeled sorted T cells at 1:10. V shed 6 bases, J shed 0 bases, and the junction held 9 bases outside the gene matches. The CDR3 contains 17 residues. The germline V gene has CDR1 MNHEY and CDR2 SMNVEV (reference sequence). The chain has TRBV27 and TRBJ2-2; 8 bases agree with TRBD1. The TCR sequence derives from a human donor in good health. The specimen was memory CD4+ T cells from blood cultured with dendritic cells. The subset here: CD45RO+ memory T cells. CDR3 sequence: CASSPGTGYANTGELFF. CDR3 DNA sequence: TGTGCCAGCAGCCCCGGGACAGGATACGCGAACACCGGGGAGCTGTTTTTT.